The 20 T cell receptor beta chains below all came from one sample that was sequenced in a study of OX40 agonist ivuxolimab in advanced cancers. Measured with immunoSEQ multiplex PCR; TCRdb has only the in-frame clones, and not every one. Of about 44,000 clones listed, roughly 90% are singletons. Source: CD4+ or CD8+ T cells sorted from blood, taken in a trial of the OX40 agonist ivuxolimab. The receptors originated from an adult with an advanced solid tumor such as melanoma, head and neck, liver or kidney cancer.

This clone was picked up one time. The rearrangement links TRBV10-3 to TRBJ1-2; TRBD1 matches at 8 bases. The CDR3 loop spans 17 amino acids. The germline CDR1 and CDR2 sequences are ENHRY and SYGVKD. V lost 0 bases to trimming and J lost 0 bases; unmatched junction nucleotides: 6. In DNA form, the CDR3 reads TGTGCCATCAGTGAGTCTGGCAGGGGGCTCCCTAACTATGGCTACACCTTC. It is translated as CAISESGRGLPNYGYTF.

A few counts support this clone. The genes are TRBV25-1 and TRBJ2-7; the match to TRBD1 covers 8 bases. There are 13 residues in the CDR3. Germline V gene lookup returns CDR1 MGHDK and CDR2 SYGVNS. J was trimmed by 4 bases and V by 3 bases; bases with no gene match: 2. CDR3 nucleotide sequence: TGTGCCAGCAGTGACAGGGGGCTGTACGAGCAGTACTTC. It encodes CASSDRGLYEQYF.

This clone was seen repeatedly, ten times or more. The rearrangement joins TRBV7-2 to TRBJ1-1; 7 bases fit TRBD1. J gave up 4 bases and V 2 bases, and 7 bases lay outside the gene matches. Germline V gene sequence: CDR1 SGHTA, CDR2 FQGNSA. The CDR3 totals 15 residues. This CDR3 is CASSLNRGRLTEAFF. The CDR3 DNA follows: TGTGCCAGCAGCTTAAATAGGGGGCGCCTCACTGAAGCTTTCTTT. Looking up the rest from reference TRBV7-2 and TRBJ1-1 gives the full variable domain: GAGVSQSPSNKVTEKGKDVELRCDPISGHTALYWYRQSLGQGLEFLIYFQGNSAPDKSGLPSDRFSAERTGGSVSTLTIQRTQQEDSAVYLCASSLNRGRLTEAFFGQGTRLTVV.

This chain connects TRBV5-5 to TRBJ1-4; 9 positions agree with TRBD1. CDR3 length: 16 residues. The V and J ends lost 0 bases and 6 bases, in that order; junction bases with no gene match: 6. Looked up from germline, CDR1 is SGHKS and CDR2 is YYEKEE (reference sequence). The CDR3 region has the DNA TGTGCCAGCAGCTTGGCTACAGGGGGCTTGGATGAAAAACTGTTTTTT. It codes for CASSLATGGLDEKLFF.

V gene TRBV9 combines with J gene TRBJ2-3, with 12 bases identical to TRBD2. Germline V gene sequence: CDR1 SGDLS, CDR2 YYNGEE. The CDR3 runs 18 residues. V was clipped by 3 bases and J by 5 bases; unmatched bases: 13. The CDR3 loop reads CASSAPGLAGGPGDTQYF. In DNA, the CDR3 is TGTGCCAGCAGCGCCCCAGGTCTAGCGGGGGGGCCTGGAGATACGCAGTATTTT.

The rearrangement joins TRBV6-1 to TRBJ1-1; no clear D gene. Trimming removed 1 base at V and 1 base at J, with 13 bases between. CDR1 is MNHNS and CDR2 is SASEGT in the germline V gene. The CDR3 runs 16 residues. The CDR3 reads CASSEGTASGNTEAFF. The CDR3 coding sequence is TGTGCCAGCAGTGAAGGGACGGCCTCCGGGAACACTGAAGCTTTCTTT.

In DNA form, the CDR3 reads TGTGCCAGCAGCTTTTCCGGGACTATCCCCTACGAGCAGTACTTC. This gives the protein CASSFSGTIPYEQYF. This chain joins TRBV7-9 and TRBJ2-7; TRBD2 matches 7 bases. Germline trimming cut 3 bases from V and 2 bases from J; bases unmatched to any gene: 7. This CDR3 has 15 residues. Germline V gives CDR1 SEHNR, CDR2 FQNEAQ (reference sequence).

The rearrangement links TRBV5-6 to TRBJ2-7; 7 nucleotides line up with TRBD1. The V and J ends lost 2 bases and 3 bases, in that order; junction bases with no gene match: 5. Per germline, CDR1 SGHDT and CDR2 YYEEEE. The CDR3 contains 14 residues. This CDR3 is CASSFETGSYEQYF. CDR3 sequence (DNA): TGTGCCAGCAGCTTCGAGACAGGGAGCTACGAGCAGTACTTC. Variable domain in full (rest from reference TRBV5-6 and TRBJ2-7): DAGVTQSPTHLIKTRGQQVTLRCSPKSGHDTVSWYQQALGQGPQFIFQYYEEEERQRGNFPDRFSGHQFPNYSSELNVNALLLGDSALYLCASSFETGSYEQYFGPGTRLTVT.

The chain has TRBV5-6 and TRBJ1-1; D ambiguous. The CDR3 length is 14 residues. Germline V gives CDR1 SGHDT, CDR2 YYEEEE. The V end lost 1 base, the J end lost 2 bases, and 9 bases lay between the germline ends. CDR3 amino acids: CASSLWGANTEAFF. DNA for the CDR3: TGTGCCAGCAGCTTGTGGGGAGCAAACACTGAAGCTTTCTTT.

This chain joins TRBV30 and TRBJ1-4; D uncertain. Trimming took off 0 bases at V and 7 bases at J, with 12 bases between the two ends. Germline V gives CDR1 GTSNPN, CDR2 SVGIG (reference sequence). The CDR3 has 14 amino acids. CDR3 sequence: CAWSVLESGEKLFF. CDR3 coding DNA: TGTGCCTGGAGTGTACTCGAGTCAGGTGAAAAACTGTTTTTT.

This chain links TRBV5-6 with TRBJ2-2; D call uncertain. The V gene lost 0 bases and the J gene lost 0 bases, with 9 bases spanning the gap. CDR3 length: 16 residues. Germline V gives CDR1 SGHDT, CDR2 YYEEEE. CDR3 residues: CASSLEVNANTGELFF. The CDR3 DNA follows: TGTGCCAGCAGCTTGGAGGTAAACGCGAACACCGGGGAGCTGTTTTTT.

This chain uses TRBV5-8 with TRBJ2-1; D is undetermined. Trimming stripped 5 bases from V and 14 bases from J, with 5 bases between. Germline CDR1 and CDR2: SGHTS and YDEGEE. The length of the CDR3 is 8 residues. The DNA of the CDR3 is TGTGCCAGCAGTTCAGAGTTCTTC. Its protein is CASSSEFF.

This chain joins TRBV15 and TRBJ1-5; no firm D call. Trimming took 2 bases from V and 2 from J, leaving 10 bases between them. Germline V gene sequence: CDR1 LNHNV, CDR2 YYDKDF (reference sequence). The CDR3 is 15 amino acids. CDR3 bases: TGTGCCACCAGCAGATCCGGCACGGGCAATCAGCCCCAGCATTTT. It codes for CATSRSGTGNQPQHF.

The rearrangement joins TRBV6-5 to TRBJ2-3; either TRBD1 or TRBD2 may supply D (5 bases each). The CDR3 covers 14 residues. Germline-derived CDR1 and CDR2 are MNHEY and SVGAGI. Trimming pared 0 bases from V and 9 bases from J, leaving 13 bases between. The CDR3 sequence is CASSYSIRDPTQYF. The CDR3 bases are TGTGCCAGCAGTTACTCGATCAGGGACCCGACGCAGTATTTT.

This rearrangement joins TRBV4-3 to TRBJ2-1, with D perhaps being TRBD1 or TRBD2 (7 bases each). The CDR3 is made up of 15 amino acids. Germline V gene sequence: CDR1 LGHNA, CDR2 YSLEER. V lost 0 bases to trimming and J lost 9 bases, with 15 bases between them. The CDR3: CASSQDRGGFSEQFF. The CDR3 DNA reads as TGCGCCAGCAGCCAAGACAGGGGGGGCTTTAGTGAGCAGTTCTTC.

The rearrangement uses TRBV5-4 and TRBJ2-7; D may be TRBD1 or TRBD2 (5 bases each). Trimming took 3 bases from V and 4 from J, leaving 17 bases between them. Germline values: CDR1 SGHNT, CDR2 YYREEE (reference sequence). This CDR3 spans 15 amino acids. As DNA, the CDR3 is TGTGCCAGCAGCTCAATCGAGGGCAGGGCGTACGAGCAGTACTTC. This sequence encodes CASSSIEGRAYEQYF.

The V call is TRBV9, the J call TRBJ2-7; D tentatively fits TRBD1 or TRBD2 (7 bases each). There are 15 residues in the CDR3. V gave up 3 bases and J gave up 2 bases, with 15 bases separating them. CDR1 SGDLS and CDR2 YYNGEE come from the germline V gene. The CDR3, as DNA: TGTGCCAGCAGCGCAGGGGGAGGGGCCGCCTACGAGCAGTACTTC. Amino acid sequence: CASSAGGGAAYEQYF.

DNA of the CDR3: TGTGCCAGCAGCTTTGGGACAGGGTTAAACGAGCAGTACTTC. This codes for CASSFGTGLNEQYF. V and J are TRBV7-9 and TRBJ2-7, with 9 bases identical to TRBD1. There are 14 residues in the CDR3. V was clipped by 3 bases and J by 5 bases; unmatched bases: 5. Germline loops: CDR1 SEHNR, CDR2 FQNEAQ (reference sequence). Looking up the rest from reference TRBV7-9 and TRBJ2-7 gives the full variable domain: DTGVSQNPRHKITKRGQNVTFRCDPISEHNRLYWYRQTLGQGPEFLTYFQNEAQLEKSRLLSDRFSAERPKGSFSTLEIQRTEQGDSAMYLCASSFGTGLNEQYFGPGTRLTVT.

The chain recombines TRBV15 with TRBJ1-2, with no clear D. V lost 2 bases and J lost 8, with 15 bases in between. Per germline, CDR1 LNHNV and CDR2 YYDKDF (reference sequence). The CDR3 contains 14 residues. The CDR3 protein is CATSRSDGGLGYTF. CDR3 sequence (DNA): TGTGCCACCAGCAGATCTGACGGAGGCTTAGGCTACACCTTC.

The gene calls are TRBV7-9 and TRBJ2-5; D tentatively reads TRBD1 or TRBD2 (6 bases each). The CDR3 extends over 16 amino acids. V gave up 0 bases and J gave up 2 bases, with 13 bases separating them. Looked up from germline, CDR1 is SEHNR and CDR2 is FQNEAQ (reference sequence). The CDR3 loop is CASSLAGGFTQETQYF. The CDR3 region has the DNA TGTGCCAGCAGCTTAGCGGGGGGCTTCACTCAAGAGACCCAGTACTTC.